These 11 T cell receptor beta chains originate from one sample sequenced in a study of spatial heterogeneity in lung cancer. Study-wide points: Tumoral mutation counts were tracked by counts of expanded intratumoral alpha and beta TCRs.

No cognate antigen is known for these TCRs. Time point defined: sample taken at primary tumor resection. TCRdb re-analysed the 5' RACE reads in MiXCR, keeping a single row per CDR3 protein. The data show 16,000 or so distinct CDR3 sequences, with about 6.5% seen just once and about 20% held by the top ten. Sequences were derived from lung tumor tissue, sampled at surgery. The receptors stem from a female donor with early-stage non-small cell lung cancer.

This clonotype was recorded many times. This sequence joins TRBV2 and TRBJ1-1; tentative D call: TRBD1 (5 bases). Germline CDR1 reads SNHLY; CDR2 reads FYNNEI. Trimming stripped 8 bases from V and 3 bases from J, with 16 bases between. This CDR3 has 14 amino acids. In DNA form, the CDR3 reads TGTGCCAGCGGCTTTGCGGGGACGGACACTGAAGCTTTCTTT. The encoded protein is CASGFAGTDTEAFF. The complete variable domain, with remaining parts taken from reference TRBV2 and TRBJ1-1, reads EPEVTQTPSHQVTQMGQEVILRCVPISNHLYFYWYRQILGQKVEFLVSFYNNEISEKSEIFDDQFSVERPDGSNFTLKIRSTKLEDSAMYFCASGFAGTDTEAFFGQGTRLTVV.

V and J are TRBV2 and TRBJ1-2, with 10 bases matching TRBD1. In germline, CDR1 is SNHLY, CDR2 FYNNEI. CDR3 length: 14 residues. With V trimmed by 6 bases and J by 7 bases, 8 bases remained unmatched. The CDR3 is CASRGTGDKGGYTF. The CDR3 DNA follows: TGTGCCAGCAGGGGGACAGGGGACAAGGGTGGCTACACCTTC.

This clonotype was counted ten times or more. The V call is TRBV6-2 or TRBV6-3, the J call TRBJ1-5; tentatively, D is TRBD1 (6 bases). In germline, CDR1 is MNHEY, CDR2 SVGEGT. Trimming stripped 6 bases from V and 11 bases from J, with 14 bases between. The CDR3 is made up of 12 amino acids. The chain's CDR3 is CASSPTGSSQHF. As DNA, the CDR3 is TGTGCCAGCAGCCCCACAGGGTCATCCCAGCATTTT.

At least ten counts were recorded for this clonotype. The gene calls are TRBV5-6 and TRBJ1-5; D not certain. Trimming shortened V by 0 bases and J by 0 bases, and 7 bases separated the two germline ends. The germline V gene has CDR1 SGHDT and CDR2 YYEEEE. This CDR3 spans 15 amino acids. The CDR3 is CASSLGPTSNQPQHF. Here the CDR3 DNA reads TGTGCCAGCAGCTTGGGACCTACTAGCAATCAGCCCCAGCATTTT.

Ten or more counts support this clonotype. The chain is built from TRBV20-1 and TRBJ2-7, with a possible D match to TRBD1 (6 bases). The germline V gene encodes CDR1 DFQATT and CDR2 SNEGSKA (reference sequence). The CDR3 length is 15 residues. Between the trimmed V and J ends, which lost 0 bases and 13 bases, there was a span of 25 bases. This CDR3 is CSARDGKDRPCNPYF. The CDR3 bases are TGCAGTGCTAGAGATGGTAAAGACAGGCCATGCAACCCTTACTTC.

This chain links TRBV5-5 with TRBJ2-1; the D gene is possibly TRBD2 (6 bases). Germline V lookup: CDR1 SGHKS, CDR2 YYEKEE (reference sequence). Trimming shortened V by 4 bases and J by 5 bases, and 19 bases separated the two germline ends. This CDR3 has 16 residues. CDR3 amino acids: CASSGDSYVLHNEQFF. The CDR3 nucleotides read TGTGCCAGCAGCGGGGACTCTTACGTTTTACACAATGAGCAGTTCTTC.

In its sample, this clonotype was seen many times. The genes are TRBV15 and TRBJ2-7; TRBD1 aligns across 9 bases. CDR3 size: 17 residues. Germline CDR1 reads LNHNV; CDR2 reads YYDKDF (reference sequence). V was pared by 0 bases and J by 6 bases, with 12 bases of the junction left unmatched. The CDR3 DNA reads TGTGCCACCAGCAGAGATAGGGGGGACAGGGACCAGGTCGAGCAGTACTTC. Its protein is CATSRDRGDRDQVEQYF.

There are a few counts of this clonotype. The rearrangement links TRBV7-2 to TRBJ2-7; D gene unclear. The CDR3 length is 13 residues. V lost 4 bases, J lost 2 bases, and 9 bases lay in between. Germline CDR1 SGHTA, CDR2 FQGNSA. Here the CDR3 reads CASSSTGPYEQYF. DNA for the CDR3: TGTGCCAGCAGCTCCACGGGTCCCTACGAGCAGTACTTC.

Many counts were recorded for this clonotype. CDR3 nucleotides: TGCAGTGCTCATATTAGCGGGGGTGGGGACAATGAGCAGTTCTTC. It is translated as CSAHISGGGDNEQFF. The chain couples TRBV20-1 to TRBJ2-1; 9 bases line up with TRBD2. Germline trimming cut 5 bases from V and 5 bases from J; bases unmatched to any gene: 10. Germline CDR1 reads DFQATT; CDR2 reads SNEGSKA (reference sequence). The CDR3 contains 15 residues.

This clonotype came up many times. This rearrangement joins TRBV4-2 to TRBJ2-3, with 14 bases identical to TRBD2. Germline CDR1 reads LGHNA; CDR2 reads YNFKEQ. J lost 4 bases, V lost 1 base, and 1 base had no gene match. This CDR3 contains 16 residues. DNA of the CDR3: TGTGCCAGCAGCCAAGGACTAGCGGGGGGGCCAGATACGCAGTATTTT. This sequence encodes CASSQGLAGGPDTQYF.

The gene calls are TRBV4-2 and TRBJ2-1; unclear D gene. The CDR3 length is 13 residues. V was trimmed by 0 bases and J by 7 bases, leaving 7 bases between them. CDR1 LGHNA and CDR2 YNFKEQ come from the germline V gene. The CDR3 DNA sequence: TGTGCCAGCAGCCAAGATGTGGGTAATGAGCAGTTCTTC. This gives the protein CASSQDVGNEQFF.